A selection of T cell receptor beta chains follows, all from one sample in a study of blood T cells in healthy people across ages. TCRdb called the 5' RACE reads again in MiXCR, with one record for every CDR3 protein. Of over 950,000 distinct CDR3 sequences listed, roughly two fifths were seen once; the top ten hold around 13%. The specimen sequenced was blood. Receptor source: a young man in good health. Both conserved end residues are part of each CDR3. D genes are given only for firm matches. Only some rows state a clone size, as once, few, many or a class for expanded clones.

j_call d_call v_call clone_size cdr3_aa cdr3_nt
TRBJ1-1 - TRBV20-1 - CSAIEYRNTEAFF TGCAGTGCTATCGAATACAGAAACACTGAAGCTTTCTTT
TRBJ1-2 - TRBV30 once CAWSRGDYGYTF TGTGCCTGGAGTAGGGGTGACTATGGCTACACCTTC
TRBJ1-6 TRBD1 TRBV20-1 - CSARDSANSPLHF TGCAGTGCCAGGGACAGTGCGAATTCACCCCTCCACTTT
TRBJ2-1 - TRBV24-1 - CATSDTREQFF TGTGCCACCAGTGACACGAGAGAGCAGTTCTTC
TRBJ2-3 TRBD1 TRBV7-8 few CASSPTRQGILTDTQYF TGTGCCAGCAGCCCCACACGACAGGGAATACTCACAGATACGCAGTATTTT
TRBJ2-2 - TRBV5-1 - CASSLDQSNTGELFF TGCGCCAGCAGCCTCGATCAGTCGAACACCGGGGAGCTGTTTTTT
TRBJ2-3 - TRBV5-6 - CASSLNRVADTQYF TGTGCCAGCAGCTTGAACAGGGTGGCAGATACGCAGTATTTT
TRBJ2-7 - TRBV28 - CAGSYPAGYEQYF TGTGCCGGCAGTTATCCGGCCGGGTACGAGCAGTACTTC
TRBJ2-7 TRBD1 TRBV3-1 - CAGSQGEDRDHYEQYF TGTGCCGGCAGCCAAGGAGAAGACAGGGACCACTACGAGCAGTACTTC
TRBJ1-6 - TRBV7-8 few CASSPGHLYNSPLHF TGTGCCAGCAGCCCGGGACACCTCTATAATTCACCCCTCCACTTT
TRBJ1-5 TRBD1 TRBV4-1 - CASSQHRGRDNQPRHF TGCGCCAGCAGCCAACACAGGGGACGGGACAATCAGCCCCGGCATTTT
TRBJ2-2 TRBD1 TRBV10-3 - CAISPDRATGELFF TGTGCCATCAGCCCAGACAGGGCCACCGGGGAGCTGTTTTTT
TRBJ2-5 - TRBV5-1 - CASSLSTVARDEQYF TGCGCCAGCAGCTTGTCGACAGTGGCTAGGGATGAGCAGTACTTC
TRBJ2-5 TRBD1 TRBV6-2/TRBV6-3 - CASSYPGQGRNAQYF TGTGCCAGCAGCTATCCGGGACAGGGACGGAATGCCCAGTACTTC
TRBJ2-7 - TRBV6-2/TRBV6-3 - CASSYADPYEQYF TGTGCCAGCAGTTACGCGGATCCCTACGAGCAGTACTTC
TRBJ1-4 - TRBV5-1 many CASSLAGATNEKLFF TGTGCCAGCAGCTTAGCGGGTGCAACTAATGAAAAACTGTTTTTT
TRBJ2-2 - TRBV20-1 - CSARDWLANTGELFF TGCAGTGCTAGAGATTGGCTCGCGAACACCGGGGAGCTGTTTTTT
TRBJ1-2 - TRBV20-1 few CSARPQGYYGYTF TGCAGTGCAAGACCCCAGGGATACTATGGCTACACCTTC
TRBJ1-4 - TRBV12-3/TRBV12-4 few CASTEIAEKLFF TGTGCCAGCACGGAAATCGCTGAAAAACTGTTTTTT
TRBJ2-7 - TRBV12-3/TRBV12-4 - CASSVGETSSYEQYF TGTGCCAGCAGTGTCGGTGAGACGAGCTCCTACGAGCAGTACTTC
TRBJ1-4 - TRBV9 few CASSPRTGGHEKLFF TGTGCCAGTAGCCCCCGGACCGGAGGGCATGAAAAACTGTTTTTT
TRBJ2-1 - TRBV28 - CASRPTSSVYTEQFF TGTGCCAGCAGACCAACTAGCTCCGTTTACACTGAGCAGTTCTTC
TRBJ2-1 - TRBV7-3 many CASSPGSVSYNEQFF TGTGCCAGCAGCCCAGGGTCGGTGTCCTACAATGAGCAGTTCTTC
TRBJ2-3 - TRBV14 - CASSHQLTVRDTQYF TGTGCCAGCAGCCATCAGTTGACAGTGAGAGATACGCAGTATTTT
TRBJ2-3 - TRBV27 - CASSLTSTDAQYF TGTGCCAGCAGTTTAACTAGCACAGATGCGCAGTATTTT
TRBJ2-3 TRBD2 TRBV7-6 - CASSPTAGGADTQYF TGTGCCAGCAGCCCCACGGCGGGGGGGGCAGATACGCAGTATTTT
TRBJ1-1 - TRBV20-1 - CSARDPRGGAEAFF TGCAGTGCTAGAGATCCCCGGGGAGGGGCTGAAGCTTTCTTT
TRBJ2-3 - TRBV25-1 - CASSDYRGTDTDTQYF TGTGCCAGCAGTGATTATAGAGGGACGGACACAGATACGCAGTATTTT
TRBJ2-5 TRBD2 TRBV7-2 - CASSLRTSRETQYF TGTGCCAGCAGCCTCCGGACTAGCCGCGAGACCCAGTACTTC
TRBJ1-2 TRBD1 TRBV5-1 - CASSPLDRVGYGYTF TGCGCCAGCAGCCCACTAGACAGGGTCGGATATGGCTACACCTTC
TRBJ2-5 - TRBV7-2 - CASSESHRSEQYF TGTGCCAGCAGCGAGTCCCATCGGAGTGAGCAGTACTTC
TRBJ2-7 - TRBV29-1 few CSVVKEGREQYF TGCAGCGTTGTTAAAGAGGGCCGCGAGCAGTACTTC
TRBJ2-1 - TRBV4-1 few CASSQDGLPYNEQFF TGCGCCAGCAGCCAAGATGGACTCCCATACAATGAGCAGTTCTTC
TRBJ2-7 - TRBV27 - CASSFPGSEQYF TGTGCCAGCAGTTTCCCAGGGAGCGAGCAGTACTTC
TRBJ2-2 TRBD2 TRBV6-1 - CASSPRTSGGATGELFF TGTGCCAGCAGTCCTCGGACTAGCGGGGGGGCCACCGGGGAGCTGTTTTTT
TRBJ1-2 - TRBV28 - CASSSTDPLLLFYGYTF TGTGCCAGCAGTTCTACGGACCCCCTCCTTCTCTTCTATGGCTACACCTTC
TRBJ2-1 - TRBV20-1 few CSARDSARAGYEQFF TGCAGTGCTAGAGATAGCGCAAGGGCTGGGTATGAGCAGTTCTTC
TRBJ1-1 TRBD1 TRBV11-2 - CASSPMGTGGGRGNTEAFF TGTGCCAGCAGCCCGATGGGGACAGGGGGCGGACGTGGGAACACTGAAGCTTTCTTT
TRBJ1-3 - TRBV7-2 - CASSLSSRVSGNTIYF TGTGCCAGCAGCCTAAGTTCCAGGGTCTCCGGAAACACCATATATTTT
TRBJ1-6 TRBD1 TRBV9 - CASSTGQANSPLHF TGTGCCAGCTCGACGGGACAGGCCAATTCACCCCTCCACTTT
TRBJ1-4 - TRBV14 - CASSQVHSSPNEKLFF TGTGCCAGCAGCCAAGTTCACAGTTCGCCTAATGAAAAACTGTTTTTT
TRBJ2-1 - TRBV25-1 - CASRGINEQFF TGTGCCAGTAGGGGAATCAATGAGCAGTTCTTC
TRBJ2-3 TRBD2 TRBV20-1 - CSARGTSGDTDTQYF TGCAGTGCTAGAGGGACTAGCGGGGACACAGATACGCAGTATTTT
TRBJ1-2 - TRBV24-1 - CATSDPSLDYGYTF TGTGCCACCAGTGATCCCTCCCTCGACTATGGCTACACCTTC
TRBJ1-2 - TRBV6-6 many CASSYNLGQDGYTF TGTGCCAGCAGTTACAACCTGGGGCAAGATGGCTACACCTTC
TRBJ1-1 - TRBV19 - CASSMSRNTEAFF TGTGCCAGTAGTATGTCCAGGAACACTGAAGCTTTCTTT
TRBJ2-7 - TRBV10-3 - CAISDQGGYYEQYF TGTGCCATCAGTGATCAGGGAGGTTACTACGAGCAGTACTTC
TRBJ1-5 - TRBV6-1 - CASQPLPDSDVPYSNQPQHF TGTGCCAGCCAACCCCTCCCGGACAGCGACGTACCTTATAGCAATCAGCCCCAGCATTTT
TRBJ1-5 - TRBV27 - CASRSGTGFRPQHF TGTGCCAGCAGATCCGGGACGGGGTTTAGGCCCCAGCATTTT
TRBJ1-4 - TRBV7-2 few CASRGPASEKLFF TGTGCCAGCAGGGGCCCGGCGAGTGAAAAACTGTTTTTT
TRBJ1-1 - TRBV5-1 - CASSLGTREAFF TGCGCCAGCAGCTTGGGGACCCGTGAGGCTTTCTTT
TRBJ1-2 - TRBV20-1 - CSARDLGGQKVYGYTF TGCAGTGCTAGAGATCTAGGAGGACAGAAAGTCTATGGCTACACCTTC
TRBJ2-3 - TRBV10-3 few CAIGGYSGTQYF TGTGCCATCGGGGGATATAGTGGTACGCAGTATTTT
TRBJ1-2 TRBD1 TRBV27 - CASRRTGVDHGYTF TGTGCCAGCAGGAGGACAGGGGTGGATCATGGCTACACCTTC
TRBJ1-4 TRBD1 TRBV7-9 few CASSSPQGAGNEKLFF TGTGCCAGCAGCTCCCCACAGGGGGCCGGGAATGAAAAACTGTTTTTT
TRBJ2-1 TRBD1 TRBV29-1 few CSVESGTGGDEQFF TGCAGCGTTGAAAGCGGGACAGGGGGCGATGAGCAGTTCTTC
TRBJ2-3 - TRBV4-3 once CASSHTSGGSTGTQYF TGCGCCAGCAGCCACACGTCCGGGGGAAGCACAGGTACGCAGTATTTT